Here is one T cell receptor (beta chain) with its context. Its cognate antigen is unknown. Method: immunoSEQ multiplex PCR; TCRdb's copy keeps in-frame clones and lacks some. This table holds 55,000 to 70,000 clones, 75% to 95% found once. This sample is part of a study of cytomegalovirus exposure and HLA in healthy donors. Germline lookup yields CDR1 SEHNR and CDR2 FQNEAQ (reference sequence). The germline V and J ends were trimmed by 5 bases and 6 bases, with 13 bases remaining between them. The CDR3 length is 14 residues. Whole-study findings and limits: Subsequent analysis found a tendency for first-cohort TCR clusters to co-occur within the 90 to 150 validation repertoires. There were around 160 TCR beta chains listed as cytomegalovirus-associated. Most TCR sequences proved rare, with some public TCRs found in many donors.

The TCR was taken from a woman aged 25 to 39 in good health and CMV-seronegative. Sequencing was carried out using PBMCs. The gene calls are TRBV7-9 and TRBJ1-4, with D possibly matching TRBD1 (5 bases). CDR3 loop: CASSLRGADEKLFF. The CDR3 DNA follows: TGTGCCAGCAGCCTCCGCGGGGCGGATGAAAAACTGTTTTTT.